This T cell receptor (beta chain) emerged from a study of blood T cell repertoires in COVID-19. Background on the study: T cells, B-cell-depleted T cells, or PBMCs provided the cDNA or gDNA that served as material.

TCRdb's table, derived via immunoSEQ multiplex PCR, lists solely in-frame clones and lacks some. Here the sample spans tens of thousands of clones, roughly 85% being singletons. The CDR3 has 13 amino acids. Germline V CDR1 and CDR2: KGHDR, SFDVKD. J was trimmed by 8 bases and V by 7 bases; bases with no gene match: 7. This clonotype was obtained from a human donor with active COVID-19. The donor label of this sample is uncertain. The chain recombines TRBV24-1 with TRBJ1-2, with 9 bases matching TRBD1. Sequenced material: peripheral blood. The CDR3 nucleotides are TGTGCCACCAGCCTCACAGGGGGCTGGGGCTACACCTTC. It translates to CATSLTGGWGYTF.